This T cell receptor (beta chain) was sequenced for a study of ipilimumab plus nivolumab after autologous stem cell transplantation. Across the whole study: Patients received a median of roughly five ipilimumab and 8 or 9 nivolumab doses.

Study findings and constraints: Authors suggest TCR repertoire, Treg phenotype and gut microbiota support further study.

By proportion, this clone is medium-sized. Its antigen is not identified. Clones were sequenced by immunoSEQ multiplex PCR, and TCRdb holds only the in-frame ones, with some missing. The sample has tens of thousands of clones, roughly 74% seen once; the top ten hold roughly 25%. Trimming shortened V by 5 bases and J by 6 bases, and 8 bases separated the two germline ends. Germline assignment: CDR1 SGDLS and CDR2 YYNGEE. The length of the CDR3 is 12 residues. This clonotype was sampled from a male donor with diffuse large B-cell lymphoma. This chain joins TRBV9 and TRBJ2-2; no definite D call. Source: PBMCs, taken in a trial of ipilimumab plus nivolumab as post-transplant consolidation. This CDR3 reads CASRKGSGELFF. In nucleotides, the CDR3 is TGTGCCAGCAGGAAGGGCTCCGGGGAGCTGTTTTTT.